This T cell receptor beta chain derives from a study of T-cell reconstitution after alpha-beta-depleted transplantation in children. The ends were cut back, 4 bases at V and 2 bases at J, with 9 bases in the middle. This CDR3 spans 14 amino acids. This clonotype was picked up many times. Its antigen is not known. Using unique molecular identifiers, the investigators prepared the TCRbeta library. MiXCR was run by TCRdb on the PCR reads, yielding one entry per CDR3 protein. The table lists approximately 230,000 distinct CDR3 sequences, about 23% of them singletons. Study conclusions and caveats: Where alpha-beta T cells came from about two months after transplant was reportedly several hundred expanded graft clones. Day-60 TCRbeta diversity that was high in some patients was derived from surviving recipient T cells and thymic progenitors. From newly produced T cells came most of the T-cell counts and diversity one year after transplant.

Specimen: PBMCs, collected before TCRalphabeta/CD19-depleted stem cell transplant. The clonotype originates from a girl aged 2 to 9 with Fanconi anemia, due to receive a stem cell transplant. The rearrangement joins TRBV12-3 or TRBV12-4 to TRBJ2-1, with D unresolved. The CDR3 loop is CASSWAETYNEQFF. For the CDR3, the DNA is TGTGCCAGCAGTTGGGCGGAGACCTACAATGAGCAGTTCTTC.